The 15 T cell receptor beta chains in this list originate from one sample, sequenced in a study of T-cell memory formation after mild COVID-19. MiXCR was run by TCRdb on the 5' RACE reads, yielding one entry per CDR3 protein. The table has about 560,000 distinct CDR3 sequences, less than 25% seen once; the top ten hold roughly 9.1%. Sequenced input: PBMCs or a T cell subset sorted from them (not recorded which). These receptor sequences come from an adult woman who had mild COVID-19 (a few samples of this study predate the infection). Cell type and time point are not known.

This clonotype was found a few times. The chain couples TRBV7-9 to TRBJ2-7; D uncertain. The CDR3 contains 12 residues. V gave up 5 bases and J gave up 4 bases, with 9 bases separating them. Per the germline V gene, CDR1 is SEHNR and CDR2 is FQNEAQ (reference sequence). In nucleotides, the CDR3 is TGTGCCAGCAGCCAAACATTTTACGAGCAGTACTTC. It specifies CASSQTFYEQYF.

This clonotype turned up a few times. The chain has TRBV20-1 and TRBJ2-5, with D perhaps matching TRBD1 or TRBD2 (6 bases each). Trimming stripped 2 bases from V and 5 bases from J, with 12 bases between. CDR1 is DFQATT, CDR2 SNEGSKA, per germline (reference sequence). This CDR3 is built from 13 residues. The CDR3 spells CSARMGGAETQYF. The CDR3 coding sequence is TGCAGTGCTAGAATGGGGGGCGCGGAGACCCAGTACTTC.

The J gene is TRBJ2-2, the V gene TRBV7-2; the D is unclear. The CDR3 consists of 14 residues. Germline assignment: CDR1 SGHTA and CDR2 FQGNSA. The ends were cut back, 3 bases at V and 4 bases at J, with 9 bases in the middle. The CDR3 DNA sequence: TGTGCCAGCAGCTTCTTGACCCGCACCGGGGAGCTGTTTTTT. Translating gives CASSFLTRTGELFF.

This chain links TRBV2 with TRBJ2-1; TRBD1 matches 7 bases. The CDR3 is made up of 14 amino acids. The germline V gene encodes CDR1 SNHLY and CDR2 FYNNEI. J was trimmed by 5 bases and V by 6 bases; bases with no gene match: 7. In DNA, the CDR3 is TGTGCCAGCAGCGCAGACAGGGTGAACAATGAGCAGTTCTTC. Its protein is CASSADRVNNEQFF.

This clonotype has a count of ten or more. The V gene is TRBV11-2, the J gene TRBJ2-5; 9 positions agree with TRBD1. V trimming: 5 bases; J trimming: 9 bases; junction bases outside the gene matches: 10. Germline CDR1 SGHAT, CDR2 FQNNGV. The CDR3 runs to 14 residues. DNA of the CDR3: TGTGCCAGCAGCGAGTGGCGGACAGGGGCGTCCCAGTACTTC. Amino acids: CASSEWRTGASQYF.

This clonotype occurred a few times. The chain combines TRBV19 with TRBJ2-5; D possibly corresponds to TRBD1 (6 bases). Trimming removed 9 bases at V and 5 bases at J, with 22 bases between. The CDR3 runs to 15 residues. Looked up from germline, CDR1 is LNHDA and CDR2 is SQIVND (reference sequence). In DNA form, the CDR3 reads TGTGCCAGCCGATGGAGGAACAGGGTGGACGAGACCCAGTACTTC. Its protein is CASRWRNRVDETQYF.

The CDR3 DNA reads as TGTGCCAGCAGCTTGGGGGACAAGTCCTATGGCTACACCTTC. Protein sequence: CASSLGDKSYGYTF. The chain recombines TRBV5-5 with TRBJ1-2; a possible D gene is TRBD1 (6 bases). Trimming took 0 bases from V and 4 from J, leaving 10 bases between them. Germline CDR1 SGHKS, CDR2 YYEKEE (reference sequence). CDR3 length equals 14 residues.

This clonotype was observed a single time. Given the absence of the conserved phenylalanine or tryptophan at the CDR3 end, a read error is likely. The rearrangement uses TRBV3-1 and TRBJ2-7; possibly TRBD1 for D (6 bases). Germline V gene lookup returns CDR1 LGHDT and CDR2 YNNKEL (reference sequence). CDR3 length: 15 amino acids. The V end lost 0 bases, the J end lost 3 bases, and 12 bases lay between the germline ends. This CDR3 reads CASSQDPGTNYEQYL. The CDR3 region has the DNA TGTGCCAGCAGCCAAGATCCTGGGACAAACTACGAGCAGTACTTA.

This clonotype was counted a few times. The chain has TRBV7-9 and TRBJ2-1, with TRBD2 as a possible D gene (6 bases). This CDR3 has 15 residues. In germline, CDR1 is SEHNR, CDR2 FQNEAQ (reference sequence). Trimming removed 6 bases from V and 12 bases from J, with 24 bases in between. CDR3 bases: TGTGCCAGCAGTTTACCCGGGCCCGATCCCGGGGGGCAGTTCTTC. Translated, it gives CASSLPGPDPGGQFF.

V usage is TRBV12-3 or TRBV12-4 and J usage is TRBJ1-2; D remains ambiguous. Trimming took off 2 bases at V and 1 base at J, with 11 bases between the two ends. The CDR3 has 15 amino acids. CDR3 in amino acids: CASSLRTGVNYGYTF. DNA for the CDR3: TGTGCCAGCAGTTTAAGAACCGGAGTTAACTATGGCTACACCTTC.

The chain is built from TRBV2 and TRBJ1-4; the D is unclear. The CDR3 loop spans 15 amino acids. Germline V lookup: CDR1 SNHLY, CDR2 FYNNEI. Trimming removed 2 bases from V and 7 bases from J, with 14 bases in between. CDR3 region: CASSEYGGLGEKLFF. The DNA for the CDR3 is TGTGCCAGCAGTGAATACGGAGGGCTAGGTGAAAAACTGTTTTTT.

The chain links TRBV5-1 to TRBJ2-7, with D perhaps matching TRBD2 (6 bases). The germline V gene encodes CDR1 SGHRS and CDR2 YFSETQ. This CDR3 contains 14 residues. V was clipped by 0 bases and J by 0 bases, with 7 bases between them. CDR3 nucleotide sequence: TGCGCCAGCAGCTTGGGGACTAACTCCTACGAGCAGTACTTC. This gives the protein CASSLGTNSYEQYF.

The chain uses TRBV10-2 and TRBJ1-2; the D gene is possibly TRBD1 (5 bases). The CDR3 is made up of 13 amino acids. The ends were cut back, 0 bases at V and 6 bases at J, with 8 bases in the middle. Germline CDR1 is WSHSY and CDR2 is SAAADI. The CDR3 region is CASSESRGHGYTF. DNA for the CDR3: TGCGCCAGCAGTGAGTCGAGGGGACATGGCTACACCTTC.

This clonotype was found once. Possible read error: a much larger clone is one base away. This sequence joins TRBV4-3 and TRBJ2-3; D could derive from TRBD1 or TRBD2 (5 bases each). The germline V gene has CDR1 LGHNA and CDR2 YSLEER. CDR3 size: 16 residues. CDR3 in amino acids: CASSPGKGMSTDTHYF. The CDR3 bases are TGCGCCAGCAGCCCGGGGAAGGGGATGAGCACAGATACGCATTATTTT.

The V and J genes are TRBV7-9 and TRBJ2-6; 10 nucleotides match TRBD1. The CDR3 length is 16 residues. Looked up from germline, CDR1 is SEHNR and CDR2 is FQNEAQ (reference sequence). Unmatched junction bases numbered 2, after V lost 4 bases and J lost 2 bases. The CDR3 DNA follows: TGTGCCAGCAGCTCGACAGGGGGCGCTGGGGCCAACGTCCTGACTTTC. Protein sequence: CASSSTGGAGANVLTF.